The rows below give T cell receptor beta chains drawn from one sample of a study of OX40 agonist ivuxolimab in advanced cancers. Data came from immunoSEQ multiplex PCR; TCRdb stores just in-frame clones and leaves some out. This table holds roughly 58,000 clones, about 82% found once. The sequences come from CD4+ or CD8+ T cells sorted from blood, collected in a trial of the OX40 agonist ivuxolimab. These receptors were collected from an adult with an advanced solid tumor such as melanoma, head and neck, liver or kidney cancer. CDR3s include the opening cysteine and the closing phenylalanine or tryptophan. The D gene is left open where the match is weak. Only some rows state a clone size, as once, few, many or a class for expanded clones.

TRBV2,TRBD2,TRBJ2-2,-,TGTGCCAGCTCTCCGGTGGCGGGAGGGTACACCGGGGAGCTGTTTTTT,CASSPVAGGYTGELFF
TRBV7-9,-,TRBJ2-7,-,TGTGCCAGCAGCTTAGCAGCAACGGTTAGCTCCTACGAGCAGTACTTC,CASSLAATVSSYEQYF
TRBV7-3,TRBD2,TRBJ2-2,once,TGTGCCAGCAGCTTATCTTTTACGGGAGGGGTCACCGGGGAGCTGTTTTTT,CASSLSFTGGVTGELFF
TRBV5-8,TRBD1,TRBJ2-5,-,TGTGCCAGCAGCTTGGGTGGACAGGGAGGATGGGAGACCCAGTACTTC,CASSLGGQGGWETQYF
TRBV4-2,-,TRBJ2-3,-,TGTGCCAGCAGCCAAGAGGGGTTCTTAGATACGCAGTATTTT,CASSQEGFLDTQYF
TRBV15,TRBD1,TRBJ1-2,-,TGTGCCACCAGCAGAGATCAGGGGACAGGAGGTGGCTACACCTTC,CATSRDQGTGGGYTF
TRBV5-1,TRBD2,TRBJ2-1,-,TGCGCCAGCAGCTTATTAGCGGGAGGCTCCTACAATGAGCAGTTCTTC,CASSLLAGGSYNEQFF
TRBV7-2,TRBD2,TRBJ2-3,-,TGTGCCAGCAGCCCGCTCCCTAGCGGGCTCACAGATACGCAGTATTTT,CASSPLPSGLTDTQYF
TRBV2,TRBD1,TRBJ1-2,-,TGTGCCAGCAGTATTAGACAGGGAAGGGGCTACACCTTC,CASSIRQGRGYTF
TRBV27,TRBD2,TRBJ2-7,few,TGTGCCAGCAGTTTCAAGCACCTGGGGACTAACGAGCAGTACTTC,CASSFKHLGTNEQYF
TRBV7-9,TRBD2,TRBJ2-1,-,TGTGCCAGCAGCCCCCGGGGGACTAGCCGCAACAATGAGCAGTTCTTC,CASSPRGTSRNNEQFF
TRBV6-1,TRBD1,TRBJ2-7,-,TGTGCCAGCAGTCCCTGGACAGGGGGCTACGAGCAGTACTTC,CASSPWTGGYEQYF
TRBV19,-,TRBJ1-1,-,TGTGCCAGTAGTATGCTGGCGAACACTGAAGCTTTCTTT,CASSMLANTEAFF
TRBV6-5,-,TRBJ1-4,-,TGTGCCAGCACCCTAACGGGGGCGGCTAATGAAAAACTGTTTTTT,CASTLTGAANEKLFF
TRBV10-3,TRBD2,TRBJ2-3,few,TGTGCCATCAGTGTCGGGGGGGCAAGTAGGGATACGCAGTATTTT,CAISVGGASRDTQYF
TRBV11-2,TRBD2,TRBJ2-5,-,TGTGCCAGCAGCTTAGGTCCGGGAGGGGGAGAGACCCAGTACTTC,CASSLGPGGGETQYF
TRBV11-2,-,TRBJ2-3,-,TGTGCCAGCAGCCGAGGGTCGAGCGGAAGCACAGATACGCAGTATTTT,CASSRGSSGSTDTQYF
TRBV11-2,TRBD2,TRBJ2-1,-,TGTGCCAGCAGCTCTCTTACGAGCGGGAGAGGTGAGCAGTTCTTC,CASSSLTSGRGEQFF
TRBV30,-,TRBJ2-2,-,TGTGCCTGGCCGGGTCAGTTGAACACCGGGGAGCTGTTTTTT,CAWPGQLNTGELFF
TRBV7-2,TRBD2,TRBJ2-3,-,TGTGCCAGCAGCTTAGGGCTAGCGGGGGGCCCACCCAGCACAGATACGCAGTATTTT,CASSLGLAGGPPSTDTQYF
TRBV4-1,TRBD2,TRBJ2-5,-,TGCGCCAGCAGCCAAGGCGGGAGAGAGACCCAGTACTTC,CASSQGGRETQYF
TRBV7-9,-,TRBJ1-6,-,TGTGCCAGCAGTCTCTTAGGGGGGTACAGTAATTCACCCCTCCACTTT,CASSLLGGYSNSPLHF
TRBV7-9,TRBD1,TRBJ2-4,-,TGTGCCAGCAGCTTAGTCGCCGGGACAGGGGTTGGAAAAAACATTCAGTACTTC,CASSLVAGTGVGKNIQYF
TRBV14,-,TRBJ2-7,-,TGTGCCAGCAGCCAAACCCGTCAGGGGCAGTACTTC,CASSQTRQGQYF
TRBV25-1,-,TRBJ2-7,-,TGTGCCAGCAGTGACCAGGCAGGGATTACGCTCATCGAGCAGTACTTC,CASSDQAGITLIEQYF
TRBV5-1,TRBD1,TRBJ1-1,-,TGCGCCAGCAGCCCCACAGGGGGCGCGCGGACTGAAGCTTTCTTT,CASSPTGGARTEAFF
TRBV18,-,TRBJ2-3,-,TGTGCCAGCTCACCACTGGGCACAGATACGCAGTATTTT,CASSPLGTDTQYF
TRBV6-6,-,TRBJ2-3,-,TGTGCCAGCAGTTACGGGACCTCAGATACGCAGTATTTT,CASSYGTSDTQYF
TRBV5-1,TRBD2,TRBJ2-3,-,TGCGCCAGCAGTGATAGCGGGGGGAGCACAGATACGCAGTATTTT,CASSDSGGSTDTQYF
TRBV6-1,-,TRBJ2-5,-,TGTGCCAGCAGTGTGGGATGGGGACAACAAGAGACCCAGTACTTC,CASSVGWGQQETQYF
TRBV6-1,-,TRBJ1-5,few,TGTGCCAGCAGTGAATTTGGGGAACAGCCCCAGCATTTT,CASSEFGEQPQHF
TRBV4-3,TRBD1,TRBJ1-6,-,TGCGCCAGCAGCCAGAACAGGGGCGTCACGTTTAATTCACCCCTCCACTTT,CASSQNRGVTFNSPLHF
TRBV5-1,-,TRBJ2-1,-,TGCGCCAGCAGCTTGTCTGGGTGGAGCAATGAGCAGTTCTTC,CASSLSGWSNEQFF
TRBV2,-,TRBJ2-6,-,TGTGCCAGCGGAACAGGGAACTCTGGGGCCAACGTCCTGACTTTC,CASGTGNSGANVLTF
TRBV11-1,-,TRBJ1-6,few,TGTGCCAGCAGCTTATCAGGGTCCAATTCACCCCTCCACTTT,CASSLSGSNSPLHF
TRBV21-1,-,TRBJ1-4,-,TGTGCCAGCAGCACTCTCTCCCGACGGGCAACTAATGAAAAACTGTTTTTT,CASSTLSRRATNEKLFF
TRBV7-7,-,TRBJ2-4,-,TGTGCCAGCAGCTTAGGGCAGGGTTTAGCCAAAAACATTCAGTACTTC,CASSLGQGLAKNIQYF
TRBV6-6,TRBD2,TRBJ2-3,-,TGTGCCAGCAGCCAGACTAGCGGGGGGGTAGATACGCAGTATTTT,CASSQTSGGVDTQYF
TRBV7-3,-,TRBJ1-1,-,TGTGCCAGCAGCTTAGAGGAGGGAAGCACTGAAGCTTTCTTT,CASSLEEGSTEAFF
TRBV6-4,TRBD2,TRBJ2-1,-,TGTGCCAGCAGTGTGCTAGCGGGAGAACTGGATGAGCAGTTCTTC,CASSVLAGELDEQFF
TRBV11-3,TRBD1,TRBJ2-7,-,TGTGCCAGCAGCTTAGGGACAGGGTACTCCTACGAGCAGTACTTC,CASSLGTGYSYEQYF